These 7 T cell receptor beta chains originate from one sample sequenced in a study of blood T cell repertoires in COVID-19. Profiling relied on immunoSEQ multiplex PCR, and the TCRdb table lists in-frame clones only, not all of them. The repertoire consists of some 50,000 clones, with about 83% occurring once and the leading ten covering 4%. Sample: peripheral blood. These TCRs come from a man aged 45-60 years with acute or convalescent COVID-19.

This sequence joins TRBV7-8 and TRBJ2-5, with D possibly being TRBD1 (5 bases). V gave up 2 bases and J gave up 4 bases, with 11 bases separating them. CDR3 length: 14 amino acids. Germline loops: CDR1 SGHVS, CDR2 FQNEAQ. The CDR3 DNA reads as TGTGCCAGCAGCTTAAGGCCTAGGGGAGAGACCCAGTACTTC. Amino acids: CASSLRPRGETQYF.

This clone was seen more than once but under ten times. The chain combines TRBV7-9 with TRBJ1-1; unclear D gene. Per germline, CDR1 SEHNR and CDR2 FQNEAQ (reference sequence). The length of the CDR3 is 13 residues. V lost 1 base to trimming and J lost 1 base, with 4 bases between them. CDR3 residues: CASSLDRNTEAFF. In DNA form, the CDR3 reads TGTGCCAGCAGCTTAGACAGGAACACTGAAGCTTTCTTT.

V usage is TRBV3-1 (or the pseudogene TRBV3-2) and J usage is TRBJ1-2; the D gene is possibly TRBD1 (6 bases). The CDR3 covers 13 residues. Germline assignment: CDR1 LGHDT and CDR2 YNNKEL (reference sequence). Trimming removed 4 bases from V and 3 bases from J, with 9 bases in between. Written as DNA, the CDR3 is TGTGCCAGCAGCCGTAGACAGGACTATGGCTACACCTTC. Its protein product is CASSRRQDYGYTF.

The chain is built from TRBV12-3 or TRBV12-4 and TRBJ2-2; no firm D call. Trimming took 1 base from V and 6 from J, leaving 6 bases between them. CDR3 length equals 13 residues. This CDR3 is CASSLGRSGELFF. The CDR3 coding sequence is TGTGCCAGCAGTTTAGGGCGGTCCGGGGAGCTGTTTTTT.

CDR3 sequence (DNA): TGTGCCAGCAGCCAAGTCAGGGCGGATGGCTACACCTTC. Protein: CASSQVRADGYTF. V gene TRBV3-1 (or the pseudogene TRBV3-2) combines with J gene TRBJ1-2; D perhaps matches TRBD1 (5 bases). CDR3 length: 13 residues. The germline V gene encodes CDR1 LGHDT and CDR2 YNNKEL (reference sequence). V was clipped by 1 base and J by 6 bases, with 9 bases between them.

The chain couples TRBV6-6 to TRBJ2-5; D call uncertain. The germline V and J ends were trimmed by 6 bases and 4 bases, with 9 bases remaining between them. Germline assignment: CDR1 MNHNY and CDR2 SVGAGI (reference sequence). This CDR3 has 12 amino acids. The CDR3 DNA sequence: TGTGCCAGCAGCCTGGGCCGAGAGACCCAGTACTTC. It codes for CASSLGRETQYF.

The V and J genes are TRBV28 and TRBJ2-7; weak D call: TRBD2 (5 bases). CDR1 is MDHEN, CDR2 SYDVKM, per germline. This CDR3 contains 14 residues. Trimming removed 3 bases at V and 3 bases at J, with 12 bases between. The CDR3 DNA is TGTGCCAGCAGTTTGGCGGGTTTTCTCTACGAGCAGTACTTC. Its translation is CASSLAGFLYEQYF.